A selection of T cell receptor beta chains follows, all from one sample in a study of a mutant IDH1 vaccine in newly diagnosed glioma. Here immunoSEQ multiplex PCR was the method, and the copy in TCRdb shows in-frame clones only, minus some. The sample contains approximately 39,000 clones, roughly 79% of which appear only once. These TCRs' antigens remain unknown. This specimen consisted of PBMCs, obtained from a glioma patient whose treatment included an IDH1 peptide vaccine. The receptors were gathered from a man aged 35 to 55 with glioma. The CDR3 runs from the conserved cysteine through the conserved F or W. The D gene is left open where the match is weak.

j_call: TRBJ1-2; d_call: NA; v_call: TRBV4-3; cdr3_aa: CASSQETAGYYGYTF
j_call: TRBJ2-3; d_call: NA; v_call: TRBV7-9; cdr3_aa: CASSLSAPGGADTQYF
j_call: TRBJ1-2; d_call: TRBD1; v_call: TRBV19; cdr3_aa: CASSPGDRGHGYTF
j_call: TRBJ2-2; d_call: NA; v_call: TRBV30; cdr3_aa: CAWRRRLGKSGELFF
j_call: TRBJ2-1; d_call: NA; v_call: TRBV18; cdr3_aa: CASSPGDVAGIYNEQFF
j_call: TRBJ2-4; d_call: TRBD1; v_call: TRBV6-5; cdr3_aa: CAKGGSLAKNIQYF
j_call: TRBJ2-5; d_call: NA; v_call: TRBV7-9; cdr3_aa: CASSLIGDSQETQYF
j_call: TRBJ1-2; d_call: NA; v_call: TRBV19; cdr3_aa: CASSIVVTDYGYTF
j_call: TRBJ1-1; d_call: NA; v_call: TRBV11-2; cdr3_aa: CASSPRQNMNTEAFF
j_call: TRBJ2-4; d_call: TRBD2; v_call: TRBV6-8; cdr3_aa: CASSYRRLAGRGENIQYF
j_call: TRBJ1-2; d_call: NA; v_call: TRBV27; cdr3_aa: CASSSQGLGYTF
j_call: TRBJ1-2; d_call: TRBD1; v_call: TRBV2; cdr3_aa: CASGQGFYGYTF
j_call: TRBJ2-5; d_call: TRBD2; v_call: TRBV7-2; cdr3_aa: CASSPSGGRETQYF
j_call: TRBJ2-7; d_call: TRBD2; v_call: TRBV12-5; cdr3_aa: CASAPPGRDEQYF
j_call: TRBJ2-4; d_call: NA; v_call: TRBV28; cdr3_aa: CASTTKNIQYF
j_call: TRBJ1-5; d_call: NA; v_call: TRBV12-5; cdr3_aa: CASGLGLSRDGQPQHF
j_call: TRBJ1-2; d_call: NA; v_call: TRBV11-1; cdr3_aa: CASSRADGPYGYTF
j_call: TRBJ2-2; d_call: TRBD1; v_call: TRBV7-9; cdr3_aa: CASSERGRITGELFF
j_call: TRBJ2-1; d_call: TRBD2; v_call: TRBV18; cdr3_aa: CASSRSPGLAGGNEQFF
j_call: TRBJ1-5; d_call: TRBD1; v_call: TRBV6-1; cdr3_aa: CASTPGGGNQPQHF
j_call: TRBJ2-3; d_call: NA; v_call: TRBV9; cdr3_aa: CASSVKTGAGTDTQYF
j_call: TRBJ2-5; d_call: NA; v_call: TRBV11-3; cdr3_aa: CASSSSRGRETQYF
j_call: TRBJ1-6; d_call: TRBD1; v_call: TRBV2; cdr3_aa: CASGRDSSYNSPLHF
j_call: TRBJ1-2; d_call: TRBD1; v_call: TRBV6-1; cdr3_aa: CASSPDRPGYTF
j_call: TRBJ2-7; d_call: NA; v_call: TRBV7-2; cdr3_aa: CASSGPDPRARLHSYEQYF
j_call: TRBJ2-7; d_call: TRBD2; v_call: TRBV7-2; cdr3_aa: CASSFYGTSNEQYF
j_call: TRBJ2-1; d_call: NA; v_call: TRBV5-1; cdr3_aa: CASSLNRPDQRNNEQFF
j_call: TRBJ2-2; d_call: TRBD2; v_call: TRBV5-1; cdr3_aa: CASSSQKTSGSNTGELFF
j_call: TRBJ2-3; d_call: TRBD1; v_call: TRBV19; cdr3_aa: CASSTDRGLTSTDTQYF
j_call: TRBJ2-6; d_call: NA; v_call: TRBV19; cdr3_aa: CASSTHLRQLYSGANVLTF
j_call: TRBJ2-7; d_call: NA; v_call: TRBV19; cdr3_aa: CASSIDLGAYEQYF
j_call: TRBJ2-7; d_call: TRBD2; v_call: TRBV5-5; cdr3_aa: CASSVQLAASSYEQYF
j_call: TRBJ1-3; d_call: NA; v_call: TRBV4-2; cdr3_aa: CASSFGSASGNTIYF
j_call: TRBJ2-7; d_call: NA; v_call: TRBV5-3; cdr3_aa: CASSPGVGDEQYF
j_call: TRBJ2-3; d_call: TRBD2; v_call: TRBV9; cdr3_aa: CASSGLAGGATDTQYF
j_call: TRBJ2-5; d_call: TRBD2; v_call: TRBV9; cdr3_aa: CASSPRLAGGETQYF
j_call: TRBJ1-1; d_call: NA; v_call: TRBV2; cdr3_aa: CASSGDTEAFF
j_call: TRBJ2-5; d_call: TRBD1; v_call: TRBV29-1; cdr3_aa: CSLRLGQGNQETQYF
j_call: TRBJ2-7; d_call: NA; v_call: TRBV18; cdr3_aa: CASSPGLGSSYEQYF
j_call: TRBJ1-5; d_call: NA; v_call: TRBV5-8; cdr3_aa: CASSLDFQPQHF
j_call: TRBJ2-2; d_call: NA; v_call: TRBV4-3; cdr3_aa: CASSQGTTNPGGELFF
j_call: TRBJ2-3; d_call: TRBD2; v_call: TRBV7-9; cdr3_aa: CASSLVAGTSTDTQYF
j_call: TRBJ1-2; d_call: NA; v_call: TRBV6-5; cdr3_aa: CASSPSFRGNYGYTF
j_call: TRBJ1-2; d_call: NA; v_call: TRBV5-8; cdr3_aa: CASSINSGERGGYTF
j_call: TRBJ2-1; d_call: TRBD2; v_call: TRBV7-9; cdr3_aa: CASSFKTALATEQFF
j_call: TRBJ2-3; d_call: NA; v_call: TRBV19; cdr3_aa: CASSGTEADTQYF